The 19 T cell receptor beta chains listed next were all sequenced from one sample in a study of T cells in Graves' hyperthyroidism and ophthalmopathy. It was RNA transcripts that yielded the amplified TCR beta CDR3 regions. The HTBI primer set drove a first-round RT-PCR of the TCR CDR3. From the multiplex PCR reads, TCRdb called clonotypes with MiXCR, one entry per CDR3 protein. In the table there are approximately 360,000 distinct CDR3 sequences, approximately 25% of which are singletons. Sequenced: blood. The receptor set was obtained from a middle-aged man with Graves' hyperthyroidism.

The chain recombines TRBV18 with TRBJ1-4; TRBD1 aligns across 8 bases. The CDR3 runs to 15 residues. V dropped 0 bases and J dropped 8; count of bases not matched to a gene: 5. Per the germline V gene, CDR1 is KGHSH and CDR2 is LQKENI. The chain's CDR3 is CASSPPGQVREKLFF. CDR3 nucleotides: TGTGCCAGCTCACCACCGGGACAGGTGCGGGAAAAACTGTTTTTT.

This sequence joins TRBV12-3 or TRBV12-4 and TRBJ1-5; the D is unclear. This CDR3 has 14 residues. Trimming stripped 3 bases from V and 3 bases from J, with 9 bases between. CDR3 loop: CASSFSADNQPQHF. DNA of the CDR3: TGTGCCAGCAGTTTTTCGGCAGACAATCAGCCCCAGCATTTT.

This clonotype was seen many times. The rearrangement joins TRBV2 to TRBJ2-7; D is unresolved. CDR1 and CDR2 from the germline V gene are SNHLY and FYNNEI. The CDR3 spans 11 residues. The V end was cut by 5 bases, the J end by 4 bases, with 6 bases between. In DNA form, the CDR3 reads TGTGCCAGCAGTCCAGCGTACGAGCAGTACTTC. Protein product: CASSPAYEQYF.

In this sample, this clonotype turned up a few times. J is TRBJ2-7 and V is TRBV2; 13 bases agree with TRBD2. Trimming took 6 bases from V and 5 from J; bases not matched to a gene: 4. This CDR3 contains 14 residues. Germline CDR1 SNHLY, CDR2 FYNNEI. The CDR3 DNA is TGTGCCAGCAGGTGGACTAGCGGGAGAAACGAGCAGTACTTC. Residues: CASRWTSGRNEQYF.

This clonotype was recorded a few times. This chain connects TRBV20-1 to TRBJ2-5; TRBD1 might be the D (6 bases). Germline V gives CDR1 DFQATT, CDR2 SNEGSKA (reference sequence). Trimming left V 6 bases short and J 8 bases short, with 22 bases between. The CDR3 loop spans 14 amino acids. The CDR3 is CSAEGQMLPLTQYF. The CDR3 coding sequence is TGCAGTGCCGAAGGACAGATGCTTCCGTTAACCCAGTACTTC.

CDR3 amino acids: CATQTSWAKNIQYF. The CDR3 DNA sequence: TGTGCCACCCAGACGAGTTGGGCCAAAAACATTCAGTACTTC. This sequence joins TRBV6-1 and TRBJ2-4; D ambiguous. The V and J ends lost 10 bases and 1 base respectively, with 14 bases between them. Germline V gives CDR1 MNHNS, CDR2 SASEGT. The CDR3 consists of 14 residues.

This chain links TRBV7-9 with TRBJ2-1; D call uncertain. Germline V CDR1 and CDR2: SEHNR, FQNEAQ (reference sequence). The CDR3 length is 15 residues. V was clipped by 3 bases and J by 1 base, with 10 bases between them. CDR3 sequence: CASSFVTGSYNEQFF. The CDR3 DNA sequence: TGTGCCAGCAGCTTCGTGACTGGGTCCTACAATGAGCAGTTCTTC.

This clonotype has just a few counts. The V gene is TRBV4-2, the J gene TRBJ2-1; TRBD2 might be the D (6 bases). Germline values: CDR1 LGHNA, CDR2 YNFKEQ. Trimming took 4 bases from V and 2 from J, leaving 15 bases between them. This CDR3 comprises 16 residues. DNA for the CDR3: TGTGCCAGCAGCCCCAGCCAGGGAGGAGCCTACAATGAGCAGTTCTTC. This translates into CASSPSQGGAYNEQFF.

This clonotype has a count of ten or more. The V gene is TRBV12-3 or TRBV12-4, the J gene TRBJ2-7; 13 bases are a match to TRBD2. The CDR3 runs to 16 residues. Trimming at V came to 5 bases and at J to 2 bases, leaving 6 bases not matched to a gene. The CDR3 is CASSVGLAGLAYEQYF. CDR3 sequence (DNA): TGTGCCAGCAGTGTGGGACTAGCGGGACTTGCCTACGAGCAGTACTTC.

V gene TRBV2 combines with J gene TRBJ1-3, with a weak D call TRBD1 (5 bases). CDR3 length: 16 residues. The germline V gene encodes CDR1 SNHLY and CDR2 FYNNEI. Between the trimmed V and J ends, which lost 4 bases and 0 bases, there was a span of 13 bases. The CDR3 sequence is CASSGSRVHSGNTIYF. The CDR3 coding sequence is TGTGCCAGCAGTGGGAGCAGGGTTCACTCTGGAAACACCATATATTTT.

This clonotype came up a few times. This sequence joins TRBV12-3 or TRBV12-4 and TRBJ2-7, with 7 bases lining up with TRBD1. The CDR3 has 13 amino acids. V lost 5 bases, J lost 7 bases, and 8 bases stayed unmatched. CDR3: CASSPRQGVEQYF. The CDR3 DNA is TGTGCCAGCAGTCCCCGACAGGGTGTGGAGCAGTACTTC.

The CDR3 reads CSVTVNQEKLFF. CDR3 coding DNA: TGCAGCGTGACCGTGAACCAAGAAAAACTGTTTTTT. The genes are TRBV29-1 and TRBJ1-4; D unresolved. The CDR3 has 12 amino acids. In germline, CDR1 is SQVTM, CDR2 ANQGSEA. Trimming took off 6 bases at V and 8 bases at J, with 13 bases between the two ends. The whole variable domain, remainder taken from reference TRBV29-1 and TRBJ1-4, is SAVISQKPSRDICQRGTSLTIQCQVDSQVTMMFWYRQQPGQSLTLIATANQGSEATYESGFVIDKFPISRPNLTFSTLTVSNMSPEDSSIYLCSVTVNQEKLFFGSGTQLSVL.

Only a few counts were recorded for this clonotype. V usage is TRBV19 and J usage is TRBJ1-2; D unclear. Germline V gene data show CDR1 as LNHDA and CDR2 as SQIVND (reference sequence). Trimming removed 4 bases at V and 7 bases at J, with 13 bases between. The CDR3 consists of 13 residues. In DNA, the CDR3 is TGTGCCAGTAGTACAGGCCGGTACGGTGGCTACACCTTC. Protein sequence: CASSTGRYGGYTF.

This clonotype was observed at least ten times. The gene calls are TRBV2 and TRBJ2-7; D might be TRBD1 (5 bases). From germline, CDR1 is SNHLY and CDR2 FYNNEI. V shed 3 bases and J shed 3 bases, with 6 bases lying between them. The CDR3 has 12 amino acids. DNA for the CDR3: TGTGCCAGCAGTGACCAGGGCTACGAGCAGTACTTC. Translated: CASSDQGYEQYF.

This clonotype was found many times. The chain joins TRBV20-1 to TRBJ1-1; TRBD1 matches at 7 bases. After removal of 5 bases from V and 5 bases from J, the junction contained 8 bases not matched to a gene. Germline-derived CDR1 and CDR2 are DFQATT and SNEGSKA (reference sequence). The CDR3 extends over 13 amino acids. This CDR3 is CSAPYRGETEAFF. CDR3 DNA sequence: TGCAGTGCTCCATACAGGGGTGAGACTGAAGCTTTCTTT.

The gene calls are TRBV20-1 and TRBJ2-1; 11 positions match TRBD2. This CDR3 contains 17 residues. Germline-derived CDR1 and CDR2 are DFQATT and SNEGSKA (reference sequence). V was clipped by 2 bases and J by 4 bases; unmatched bases: 10. CDR3 loop: CSARTTGRLAGYNEQFF. The CDR3 nucleotides are TGCAGTGCTAGAACGACAGGGAGACTAGCGGGGTACAATGAGCAGTTCTTC.

The genes are TRBV24-1 and TRBJ2-2; D is uncertain. This CDR3 contains 13 residues. With 9 bases removed from V and 0 bases from J, the gap between germline ends came to 7 bases. Germline V CDR1 and CDR2: KGHDR, SFDVKD. CDR3 in amino acids: CATWASNTGELFF. For the CDR3, the DNA is TGTGCCACCTGGGCCTCGAACACCGGGGAGCTGTTTTTT.

This clonotype was detected ten times or more. The rearrangement joins TRBV3-1 to TRBJ2-1; D is uncertain. The V gene lost 6 bases and the J gene lost 9 bases, with 6 bases spanning the gap. CDR3 length equals 10 residues. The germline V gene encodes CDR1 LGHDT and CDR2 YNNKEL (reference sequence). CDR3 sequence (DNA): TGTGCCAGCAGTGATGTTGAGCAGTTCTTC. Amino acids: CASSDVEQFF.

Ten or more counts support this clonotype. The chain couples TRBV7-2 to TRBJ2-7; D not resolved. Germline V gene sequence: CDR1 SGHTA, CDR2 FQGNSA. With 3 bases removed from V and 3 bases from J, the gap between germline ends came to 9 bases. The CDR3 is 13 residues long. The CDR3 here is CASSLTTIYEQYF. CDR3 DNA sequence: TGTGCCAGCAGCTTGACGACGATCTACGAGCAGTACTTC.